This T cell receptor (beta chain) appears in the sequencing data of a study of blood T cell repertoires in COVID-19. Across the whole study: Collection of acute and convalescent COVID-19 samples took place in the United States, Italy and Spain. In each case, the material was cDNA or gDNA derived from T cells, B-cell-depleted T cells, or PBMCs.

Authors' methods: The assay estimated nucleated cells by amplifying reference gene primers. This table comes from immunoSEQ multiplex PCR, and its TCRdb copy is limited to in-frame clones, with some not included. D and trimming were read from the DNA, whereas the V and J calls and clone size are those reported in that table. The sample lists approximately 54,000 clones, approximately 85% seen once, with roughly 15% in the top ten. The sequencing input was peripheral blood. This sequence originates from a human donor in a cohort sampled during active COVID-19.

Here the CDR3 reads CASRRGFWAYNEQFF. The CDR3 DNA follows: TGTGCCAGCAGAAGAGGGTTTTGGGCCTACAATGAGCAGTTCTTC. The chain uses TRBV11-2 and TRBJ2-1; TRBD2 might be the D (5 bases). Trimming shortened V by 6 bases and J by 2 bases, and 14 bases separated the two germline ends. This CDR3 region has 15 residues. From germline, CDR1 is SGHAT and CDR2 FQNNGV.